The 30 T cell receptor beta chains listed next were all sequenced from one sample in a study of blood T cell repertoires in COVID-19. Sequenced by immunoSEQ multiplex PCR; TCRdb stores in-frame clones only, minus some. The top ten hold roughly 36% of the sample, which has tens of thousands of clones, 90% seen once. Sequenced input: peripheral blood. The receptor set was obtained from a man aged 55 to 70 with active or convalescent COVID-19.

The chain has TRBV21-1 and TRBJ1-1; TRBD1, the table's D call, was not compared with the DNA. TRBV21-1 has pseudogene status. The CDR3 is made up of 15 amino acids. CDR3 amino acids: CAGLTGGPMNTEAFF. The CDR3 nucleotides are TGTGCCGGATTGACAGGGGGGCCTATGAACACTGAAGCTTTCTTT.

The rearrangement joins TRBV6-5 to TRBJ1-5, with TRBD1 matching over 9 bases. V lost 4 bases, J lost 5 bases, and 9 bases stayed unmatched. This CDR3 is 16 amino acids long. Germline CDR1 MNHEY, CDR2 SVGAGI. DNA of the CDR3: TGTGCCAGCAGTTCCTTGGGACAGGGAATGCATCAGCCCCAGCATTTT. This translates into CASSSLGQGMHQPQHF.

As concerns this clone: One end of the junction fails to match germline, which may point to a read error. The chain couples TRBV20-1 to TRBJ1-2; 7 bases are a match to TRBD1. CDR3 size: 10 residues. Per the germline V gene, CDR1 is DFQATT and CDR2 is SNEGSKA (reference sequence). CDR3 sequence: CSARGDSDGF. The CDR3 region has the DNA TGCAGTGCTAGGGGGGACAGCGACGGCTTC.

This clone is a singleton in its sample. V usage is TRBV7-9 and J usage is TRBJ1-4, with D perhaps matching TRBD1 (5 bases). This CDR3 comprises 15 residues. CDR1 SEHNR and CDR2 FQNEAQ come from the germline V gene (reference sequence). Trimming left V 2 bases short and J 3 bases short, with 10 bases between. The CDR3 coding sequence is TGTGCCAGCAGCTTAACGTCAGGGTCTAATGAAAAACTGTTTTTT. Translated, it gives CASSLTSGSNEKLFF.

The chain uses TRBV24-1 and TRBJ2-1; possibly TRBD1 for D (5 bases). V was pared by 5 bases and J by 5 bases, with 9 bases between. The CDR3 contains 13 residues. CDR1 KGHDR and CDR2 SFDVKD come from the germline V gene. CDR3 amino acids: CATSAPGNNEQFF. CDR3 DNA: TGTGCCACCAGTGCGCCAGGGAACAATGAGCAGTTCTTC.

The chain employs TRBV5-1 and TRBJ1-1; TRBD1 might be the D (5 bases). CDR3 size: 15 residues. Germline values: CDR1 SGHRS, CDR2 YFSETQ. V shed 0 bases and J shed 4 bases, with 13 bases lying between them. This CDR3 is CASSLDEGRTTEAFF. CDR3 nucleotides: TGCGCCAGCAGCTTGGATGAGGGGAGGACCACTGAAGCTTTCTTT.

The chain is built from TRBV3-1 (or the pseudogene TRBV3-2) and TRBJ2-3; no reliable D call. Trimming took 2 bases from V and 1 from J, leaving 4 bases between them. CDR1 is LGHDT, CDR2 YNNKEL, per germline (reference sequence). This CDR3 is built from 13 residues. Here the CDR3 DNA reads TGTGCCAGCAGCCAACGGGGCACAGATACGCAGTATTTT. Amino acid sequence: CASSQRGTDTQYF.

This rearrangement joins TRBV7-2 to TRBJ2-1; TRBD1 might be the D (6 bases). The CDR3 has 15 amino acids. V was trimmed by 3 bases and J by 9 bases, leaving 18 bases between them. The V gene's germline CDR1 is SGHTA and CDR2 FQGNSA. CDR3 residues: CASSFPDRGIIEQFF. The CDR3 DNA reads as TGTGCCAGCAGCTTTCCGGACAGAGGCATCATTGAGCAGTTCTTC. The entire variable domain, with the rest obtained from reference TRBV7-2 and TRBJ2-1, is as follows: GAGVSQSPSNKVTEKGKDVELRCDPISGHTALYWYRQSLGQGLEFLIYFQGNSAPDKSGLPSDRFSAERTGGSVSTLTIQRTQQEDSAVYLCASSFPDRGIIEQFFGPGTRLTVL.

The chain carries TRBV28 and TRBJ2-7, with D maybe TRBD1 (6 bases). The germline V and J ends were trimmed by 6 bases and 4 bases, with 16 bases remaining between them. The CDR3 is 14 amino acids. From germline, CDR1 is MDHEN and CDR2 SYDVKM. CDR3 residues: CASSAPGTSYEQYF. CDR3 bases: TGTGCCAGCAGCGCCCCTGGGACATCATACGAGCAGTACTTC.

CDR3 residues: CSAKSVEKLFF. DNA for the CDR3: TGCAGTGCTAAATCAGTTGAAAAACTGTTTTTT. This chain uses TRBV20-1 with TRBJ1-4; D call uncertain. Germline V gene data show CDR1 as DFQATT and CDR2 as SNEGSKA (reference sequence). The CDR3 length is 11 residues. V gave up 4 bases and J gave up 7 bases, with 7 bases separating them.

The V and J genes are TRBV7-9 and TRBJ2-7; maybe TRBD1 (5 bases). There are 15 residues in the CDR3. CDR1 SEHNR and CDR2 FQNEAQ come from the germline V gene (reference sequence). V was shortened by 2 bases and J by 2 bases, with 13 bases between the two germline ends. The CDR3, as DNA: TGTGCCAGCAGCTTAACCGCAGGGCGACCCTACGAGCAGTACTTC. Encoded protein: CASSLTAGRPYEQYF.

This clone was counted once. The chain's CDR3 is CASSLTFRRGGNTEAFF. As DNA, the CDR3 is TGTGCCAGCAGCTTAACGTTCAGGAGGGGAGGCAACACTGAAGCTTTCTTT. The chain joins TRBV7-3 to TRBJ1-1; D is perhaps TRBD1 (5 bases). The CDR3 contains 17 residues. Germline-derived CDR1 and CDR2 are SGHTA and FQGTGA. The V gene lost 0 bases and the J gene lost 2 bases, with 16 bases spanning the gap.

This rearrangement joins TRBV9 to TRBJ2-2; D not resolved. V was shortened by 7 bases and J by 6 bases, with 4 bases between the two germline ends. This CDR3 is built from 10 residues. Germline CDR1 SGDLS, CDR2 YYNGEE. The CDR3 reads CASGSGELFF. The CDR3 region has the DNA TGTGCCAGCGGCTCCGGGGAGCTGTTTTTT.

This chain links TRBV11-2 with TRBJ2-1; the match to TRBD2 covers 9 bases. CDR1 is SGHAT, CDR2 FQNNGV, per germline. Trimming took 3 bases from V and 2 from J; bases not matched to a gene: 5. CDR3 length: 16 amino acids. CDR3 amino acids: CASSFGGGRAYNEQFF. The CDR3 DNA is TGTGCCAGCAGCTTCGGTGGCGGGAGGGCCTACAATGAGCAGTTCTTC.

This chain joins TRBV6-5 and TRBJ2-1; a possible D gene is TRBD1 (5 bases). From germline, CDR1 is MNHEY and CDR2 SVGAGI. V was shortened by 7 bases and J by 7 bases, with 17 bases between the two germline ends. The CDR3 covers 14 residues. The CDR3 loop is CASNPTGGSNEQFF. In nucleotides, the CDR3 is TGTGCCAGCAATCCAACAGGCGGCAGTAATGAGCAGTTCTTC.

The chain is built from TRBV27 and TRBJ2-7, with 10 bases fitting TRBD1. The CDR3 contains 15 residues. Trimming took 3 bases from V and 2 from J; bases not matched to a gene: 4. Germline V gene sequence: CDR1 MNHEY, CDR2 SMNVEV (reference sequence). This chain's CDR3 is CASSFIGTGAYEQYF. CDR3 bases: TGTGCCAGCAGTTTCATTGGGACAGGGGCCTACGAGCAGTACTTC.

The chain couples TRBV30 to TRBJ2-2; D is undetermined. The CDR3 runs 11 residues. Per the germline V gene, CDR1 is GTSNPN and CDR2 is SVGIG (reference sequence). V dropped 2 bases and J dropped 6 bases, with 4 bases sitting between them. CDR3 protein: CAWSNSGELFF. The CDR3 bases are TGTGCCTGGAGTAACTCCGGGGAGCTGTTTTTT.

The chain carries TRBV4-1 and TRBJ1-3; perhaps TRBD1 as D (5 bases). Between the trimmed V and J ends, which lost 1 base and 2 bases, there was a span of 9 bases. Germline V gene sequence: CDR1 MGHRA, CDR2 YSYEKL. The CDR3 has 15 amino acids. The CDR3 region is CASSQGGAAGNTIYF. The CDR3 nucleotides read TGCGCCAGCAGCCAAGGTGGGGCGGCTGGAAACACCATATATTTT.

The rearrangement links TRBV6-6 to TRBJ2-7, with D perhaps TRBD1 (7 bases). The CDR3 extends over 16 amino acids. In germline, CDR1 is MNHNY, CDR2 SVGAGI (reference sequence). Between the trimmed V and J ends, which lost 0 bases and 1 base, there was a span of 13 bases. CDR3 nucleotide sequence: TGTGCCAGCAGTTACTCCCCGGAGGGGGCATCCTACGAGCAGTACTTC. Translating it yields CASSYSPEGASYEQYF.

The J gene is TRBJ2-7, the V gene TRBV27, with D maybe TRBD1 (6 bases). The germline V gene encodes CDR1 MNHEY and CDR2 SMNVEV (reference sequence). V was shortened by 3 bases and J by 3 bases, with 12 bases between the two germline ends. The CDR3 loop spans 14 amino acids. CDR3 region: CASSLTGLLYEQYF. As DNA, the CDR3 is TGTGCCAGCAGTTTGACAGGACTCCTCTACGAGCAGTACTTC.

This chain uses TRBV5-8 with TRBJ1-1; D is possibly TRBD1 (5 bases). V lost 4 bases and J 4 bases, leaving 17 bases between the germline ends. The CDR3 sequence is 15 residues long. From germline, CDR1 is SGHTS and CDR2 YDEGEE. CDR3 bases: TGTGCCAGCAGCGCGCGCGGCAGGGAGGGCACTGAAGCTTTCTTT. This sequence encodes CASSARGREGTEAFF.

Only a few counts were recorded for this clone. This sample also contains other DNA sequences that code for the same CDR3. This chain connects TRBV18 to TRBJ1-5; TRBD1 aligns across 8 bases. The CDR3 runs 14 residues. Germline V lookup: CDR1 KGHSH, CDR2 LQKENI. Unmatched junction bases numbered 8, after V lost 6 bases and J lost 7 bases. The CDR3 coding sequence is TGTGCCAGCTCGCCGACAGGGGCTGTACAGCCCCAGCATTTT. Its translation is CASSPTGAVQPQHF.

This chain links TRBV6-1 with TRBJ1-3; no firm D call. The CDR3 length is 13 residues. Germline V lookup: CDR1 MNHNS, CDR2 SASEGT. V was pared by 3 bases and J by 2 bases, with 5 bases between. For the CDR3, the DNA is TGTGCCAGCAGTGACCCCGCTGGAAACACCATATATTTT. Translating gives CASSDPAGNTIYF.

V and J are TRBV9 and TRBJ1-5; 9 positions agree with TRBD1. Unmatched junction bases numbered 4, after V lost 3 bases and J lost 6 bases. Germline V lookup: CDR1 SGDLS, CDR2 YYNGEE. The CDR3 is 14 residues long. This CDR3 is CASSGTGEGQPQHF. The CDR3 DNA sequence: TGTGCCAGCAGCGGGACAGGGGAGGGTCAGCCCCAGCATTTT.

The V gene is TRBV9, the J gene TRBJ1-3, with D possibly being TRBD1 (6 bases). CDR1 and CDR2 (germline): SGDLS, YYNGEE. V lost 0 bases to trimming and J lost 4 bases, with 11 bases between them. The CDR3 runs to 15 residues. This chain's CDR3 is CASSVGDNLGNTIYF. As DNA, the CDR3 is TGTGCCAGCAGCGTAGGGGACAATCTGGGAAACACCATATATTTT.

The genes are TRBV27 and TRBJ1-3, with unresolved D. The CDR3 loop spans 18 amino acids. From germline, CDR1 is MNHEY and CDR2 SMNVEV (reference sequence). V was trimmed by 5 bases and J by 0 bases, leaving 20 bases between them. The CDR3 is CASSVNWRAANSGNTIYF. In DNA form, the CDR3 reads TGTGCCAGCAGTGTCAATTGGCGCGCGGCCAACTCTGGAAACACCATATATTTT.

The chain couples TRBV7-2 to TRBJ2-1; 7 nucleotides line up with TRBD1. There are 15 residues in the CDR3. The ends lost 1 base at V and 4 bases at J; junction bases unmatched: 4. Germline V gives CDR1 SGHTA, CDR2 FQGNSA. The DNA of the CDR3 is TGTGCCAGCAGCTTAGACAGGGGAGAATACAATGAGCAGTTCTTC. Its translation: CASSLDRGEYNEQFF.

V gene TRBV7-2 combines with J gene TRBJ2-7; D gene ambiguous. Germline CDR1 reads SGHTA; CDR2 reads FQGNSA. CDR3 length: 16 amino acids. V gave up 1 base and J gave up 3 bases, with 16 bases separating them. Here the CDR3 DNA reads TGTGCCAGCAGCTTAGTTTCGTCTATCCCGTACTACGAGCAGTACTTC. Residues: CASSLVSSIPYYEQYF. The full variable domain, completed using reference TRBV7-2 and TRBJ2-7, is GAGVSQSPSNKVTEKGKDVELRCDPISGHTALYWYRQSLGQGLEFLIYFQGNSAPDKSGLPSDRFSAERTGGSVSTLTIQRTQQEDSAVYLCASSLVSSIPYYEQYFGPGTRLTVT.

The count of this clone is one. CDR3 nucleotide sequence: TGTGCTAGTGGTTTTGCCCAGGGAACTGAAGCTTTCTTT. It codes for CASGFAQGTEAFF. V is TRBV12-5 and J is TRBJ1-1, with D maybe TRBD1 (5 bases). From germline, CDR1 is LGHNT and CDR2 FRNRAP. The CDR3 totals 13 residues. V shed 3 bases and J shed 5 bases, with 10 bases lying between them. The full variable domain, completed using reference TRBV12-5 and TRBJ1-1, is DARVTQTPRHKVTEMGQEVTMRCQPILGHNTVFWYRQTMMQGLELLAYFRNRAPLDDSGMPKDRFSAEMPDATLATLKIQPSEPRDSAVYFCASGFAQGTEAFFGQGTRLTVV.

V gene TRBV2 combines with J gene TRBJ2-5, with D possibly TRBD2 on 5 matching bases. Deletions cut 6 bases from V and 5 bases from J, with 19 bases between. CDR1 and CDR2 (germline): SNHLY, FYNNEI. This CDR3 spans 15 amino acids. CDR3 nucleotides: TGTGCCAGCAGGAGCTCGACGGCTGAGGGTGAGACCCAGTACTTC. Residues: CASRSSTAEGETQYF.